These 20 T cell receptor beta chains share one sample of origin, sequenced in a study of shared clonotypes between healthy human individuals. Sequencing used immunoSEQ multiplex PCR; TCRdb keeps in-frame clones, though not all of them. Of about 520,000 clones listed, about 96% were seen once; the top ten hold about 0.06%. The source material was naive CD4+ T cells sorted from blood. Regarding subset: CD45RA+ positively selected. These receptors were taken from a woman between 25 and 40 years old in good health.

The chain carries TRBV20-1 and TRBJ2-5, with D uncertain. CDR3 size: 11 residues. Deletions cut 3 bases from V and 5 bases from J, with 7 bases between. Germline-derived CDR1 and CDR2 are DFQATT and SNEGSKA (reference sequence). The CDR3: CSARGYETQYF. Here the CDR3 DNA reads TGCAGTGCTAGGGGGTATGAGACCCAGTACTTC.

This clone was seen more than once but under ten times. The genes are TRBV14 and TRBJ2-7; TRBD1 might be the D (6 bases). The V end lost 1 base, the J end lost 4 bases, and 14 bases lay between the germline ends. The CDR3 is made up of 15 amino acids. In germline, CDR1 is SGHDN, CDR2 FVKESK. The DNA of the CDR3 is TGTGCCAGCAGCCAAGGTTCTGGGGGCGGGTACGAGCAGTACTTC. Protein: CASSQGSGGGYEQYF.

This sequence joins TRBV4-1 and TRBJ2-3; 9 nucleotides agree with TRBD1. After removal of 3 bases from V and 5 bases from J, the junction contained 15 bases not matched to a gene. Germline V lookup: CDR1 MGHRA, CDR2 YSYEKL. The CDR3 covers 18 residues. Written as DNA, the CDR3 is TGCGCCAGCAGCCACCCGGGACAGGGACGTATCAGGGGAGATACGCAGTATTTT. The encoded protein is CASSHPGQGRIRGDTQYF.

CDR3 sequence: CASSPEVAGELFF. The CDR3, as DNA: TGTGCCAGCAGCCCGGAGGTGGCCGGGGAGCTGTTTTTT. V usage is TRBV7-8 and J usage is TRBJ2-2; TRBD2 is a possible D gene (5 bases). Germline lookup yields CDR1 SGHVS and CDR2 FQNEAQ. V shed 5 bases and J shed 6 bases, with 10 bases lying between them. The CDR3 contains 13 residues.

This chain links TRBV5-8 with TRBJ2-5; D is unresolved. The CDR3 has 14 amino acids. Germline V gene data show CDR1 as SGHTS and CDR2 as YDEGEE. The ends were cut back, 7 bases at V and 7 bases at J, with 20 bases in the middle. Here the CDR3 reads CASRSRRMGVTQYF. The CDR3 region has the DNA TGTGCCAGCCGATCAAGGAGAATGGGTGTGACCCAGTACTTC.

The CDR3 coding sequence is TGTGCCAGCAGCTTTTTAGGGTCAAACACCGGGGAGCTGTTTTTT. It encodes CASSFLGSNTGELFF. The V call is TRBV7-6, the J call TRBJ2-2; D unresolved. Trimming shortened V by 3 bases and J by 2 bases, and 10 bases separated the two germline ends. This CDR3 contains 15 residues. In germline, CDR1 is SGHVS, CDR2 FNYEAQ.

This sequence joins TRBV15 and TRBJ2-1; 8 bases map to TRBD1. CDR3 length equals 17 residues. The V gene end was trimmed by 0 bases and the J gene end by 6 bases; junction bases not matched to a gene: 10. From germline, CDR1 is LNHNV and CDR2 YYDKDF (reference sequence). The CDR3 region is CATSREIGQGTSNEQFF. In DNA form, the CDR3 reads TGTGCCACCAGCAGAGAAATCGGACAGGGTACATCCAATGAGCAGTTCTTC.

The chain joins TRBV5-1 to TRBJ2-7; 12 bases fit TRBD2. The junction had 15 bases not matched to a gene; V was cut back by 4 bases and J by 1 base. Germline V CDR1 and CDR2: SGHRS, YFSETQ. The CDR3 runs 19 residues. CDR3 loop: CASSAVGLAGILGSYEQYF. The CDR3, as DNA: TGCGCCAGCAGCGCCGTGGGACTAGCGGGCATTTTGGGATCCTACGAGCAGTACTTC.

V usage is TRBV28 and J usage is TRBJ1-5; a possible D gene is TRBD1 (6 bases). Trimming pared 3 bases from V and 4 bases from J, leaving 16 bases between. CDR3 length: 16 amino acids. In germline, CDR1 is MDHEN, CDR2 SYDVKM. The CDR3 loop reads CASSLWGRMTNQPQHF. The CDR3 region has the DNA TGTGCCAGCAGTTTGTGGGGGCGGATGACAAATCAGCCCCAGCATTTT.

The rearrangement links TRBV28 to TRBJ2-6; D gene unclear. This CDR3 is built from 18 residues. The V gene lost 4 bases and the J gene lost 0 bases, with 16 bases spanning the gap. Germline loops: CDR1 MDHEN, CDR2 SYDVKM. The CDR3, as DNA: TGTGCCAGCAGTTCACCAATCGTGTACCTCTCTGGGGCCAACGTCCTGACTTTC. Translation: CASSSPIVYLSGANVLTF.

The chain is built from TRBV27 and TRBJ2-7; D is unresolved. The ends were cut back, 8 bases at V and 3 bases at J, with 14 bases in the middle. Germline CDR1 is MNHEY and CDR2 is SMNVEV (reference sequence). The CDR3 runs 13 residues. The CDR3 nucleotides are TGTGCCAGCCGGAGATCTGGATTCTACGAGCAGTACTTC. Its protein product is CASRRSGFYEQYF.

The V call is TRBV28, the J call TRBJ2-7, with 8 bases identical to TRBD2. This CDR3 spans 14 amino acids. With V trimmed by 3 bases and J by 3 bases, 4 bases remained unmatched. Germline values: CDR1 MDHEN, CDR2 SYDVKM. The CDR3 loop is CASSLSGRSYEQYF. The CDR3 DNA sequence: TGTGCCAGCAGTTTGAGCGGGAGAAGCTACGAGCAGTACTTC.

The gene calls are TRBV28 and TRBJ1-2; D may be TRBD1 (5 bases). From germline, CDR1 is MDHEN and CDR2 SYDVKM. V was clipped by 11 bases and J by 2 bases, with 15 bases between them. The CDR3 loop spans 13 amino acids. This CDR3 is CACRSGPNYGYTF. The CDR3 DNA follows: TGTGCCTGCCGCTCGGGACCGAACTATGGCTACACCTTC.

V is TRBV6-1 and J is TRBJ1-2; 8 bases line up with TRBD1. Trimming cost V 6 bases and J 7 bases; bases outside gene matches: 10. Germline assignment: CDR1 MNHNS and CDR2 SASEGT. CDR3 length: 14 residues. Here the CDR3 DNA reads TGTGCCAGCAGACCTACAGGGGGTTATTTTGGCTACACCTTC. Its translation: CASRPTGGYFGYTF.

This sequence joins TRBV27 and TRBJ2-5; no definite D call. V gave up 2 bases and J gave up 5 bases, with 9 bases separating them. Germline V gene data show CDR1 as MNHEY and CDR2 as SMNVEV (reference sequence). This CDR3 region has 13 residues. CDR3 sequence (DNA): TGTGCCAGCAGTTTAAGGGTTTGGGAGACCCAGTACTTC. It yields the protein CASSLRVWETQYF.

The CDR3 reads CASSLQGALLNTEAFF. DNA of the CDR3: TGTGCCAGCAGCTTACAGGGGGCCCTATTGAACACTGAAGCTTTCTTT. This chain joins TRBV7-2 and TRBJ1-1; 8 nucleotides align to TRBD1. Germline values: CDR1 SGHTA, CDR2 FQGNSA. Germline trimming cut 2 bases from V and 0 bases from J; bases unmatched to any gene: 5. This CDR3 contains 16 residues.

The chain uses TRBV21-1 and TRBJ2-7; TRBD2 is taken as the D call from the table, unchecked against the DNA. TRBV21-1 is a pseudogene locus. The CDR3 has 15 residues. This CDR3 reads CASSDGLAGEYEQYF. As DNA, the CDR3 is TGTGCCAGCAGCGATGGACTAGCGGGAGAATACGAGCAGTACTTC.

The chain combines TRBV11-2 with TRBJ2-2; TRBD2 matches 10 bases. The CDR3 totals 17 residues. Looked up from germline, CDR1 is SGHAT and CDR2 is FQNNGV. V was pared by 1 base and J by 4 bases, with 6 bases of the junction left unmatched. The CDR3 loop is CASSLGSGRALTGELFF. For the CDR3, the DNA is TGTGCCAGCAGCTTAGGAAGCGGGAGGGCCCTCACCGGGGAGCTGTTTTTT.

Worth noting for this clone: Other DNA sequences in the sample encode the same CDR3. The chain uses TRBV5-4 and TRBJ2-6; D not certain. The CDR3 length is 16 residues. Germline V gene lookup returns CDR1 SGHNT and CDR2 YYREEE (reference sequence). Trimming pared 0 bases from V and 0 bases from J, leaving 7 bases between. The CDR3 coding sequence is TGTGCCAGCAGCTTGGGGGCCAGCTCTGGGGCCAACGTCCTGACTTTC. Its protein is CASSLGASSGANVLTF.

This clone was observed a single time. This chain joins TRBV18 and TRBJ2-7, with D perhaps being TRBD1 or TRBD2 (5 bases each). There are 16 residues in the CDR3. CDR1 is KGHSH and CDR2 is LQKENI in the germline V gene. V was trimmed by 2 bases and J by 0 bases, leaving 14 bases between them. The CDR3 here is CASSPARDRSSYEQYF. DNA for the CDR3: TGTGCCAGCTCACCAGCTCGGGACCGAAGCTCCTACGAGCAGTACTTC.